Listed below are T cell receptor beta chains from one sample, sequenced in a study of memory CD4+ T cells and cytomegalovirus serostatus. Measured with immunoSEQ multiplex PCR; TCRdb has only the in-frame clones, and not every one. The sample holds about 56,000 clones; about 73% are singletons and the top ten take about 3%. Sequenced material: memory CD4+ T cells from blood. These receptors came from an adult in good health and CMV-seropositive. Both conserved end residues are part of each CDR3. Each record gives: J gene, clone size, D gene, V gene, CDR3 protein, CDR3 DNA. D genes are given only for firm matches. A clone size is listed for some rows: how often the clone was seen (once, few, many), or a class if it is expanded.

TRBJ1-2 | NA | NA | TRBV5-4 | CASSLGARDAYGYTF | TGTGCCAGCAGCTTGGGGGCCAGGGACGCTTATGGCTACACCTTC
TRBJ1-3 | NA | NA | TRBV7-9 | CASSLSDTIYF | TGTGCCAGCAGCTTATCGGACACCATATATTTT
TRBJ2-1 | NA | NA | TRBV15 | CATRVGQYNEQFF | TGTGCCACCAGAGTAGGACAGTACAATGAGCAGTTCTTC
TRBJ2-1 | NA | NA | TRBV15 | CATGSGGTYNEQFF | TGTGCCACCGGTTCTGGCGGCACCTACAATGAGCAGTTCTTC
TRBJ2-6 | NA | NA | TRBV7-2 | CASSLEKGSFSGANVLTF | TGTGCCAGCAGCTTAGAGAAAGGGTCCTTTTCTGGGGCCAACGTCCTGACTTTC
TRBJ1-2 | NA | NA | TRBV9 | CASSPQGGGVHYGYTF | TGTGCCAGCAGCCCCCAAGGAGGGGGGGTGCACTATGGCTACACCTTC
TRBJ2-5 | once | NA | TRBV13 | CASSLKSPVGETQYF | TGTGCCAGCAGCTTAAAGTCCCCTGTAGGGGAGACCCAGTACTTC
TRBJ1-5 | NA | TRBD1 | TRBV19 | CASSGTVDQPQHF | TGTGCCAGTAGCGGGACAGTGGATCAGCCCCAGCATTTT
TRBJ1-2 | NA | NA | TRBV10-2 | CASSADYGYTF | TGCGCCAGCAGTGCGGACTATGGCTACACCTTC
TRBJ2-4 | once | TRBD1 | TRBV2 | CASNPGTGDPIQYF | TGTGCCAGCAACCCTGGGACAGGGGATCCCATTCAGTACTTC
TRBJ1-1 | NA | NA | TRBV21-1 | CASSKAGNNMNTEAFF | TGTGCCAGCAGCAAAGCCGGGAACAATATGAACACTGAAGCTTTCTTT
TRBJ2-6 | NA | TRBD1 | TRBV6-5 | CASGTAHSGANVLTF | TGTGCCAGTGGGACAGCCCACTCTGGGGCCAACGTCCTGACTTTC
TRBJ2-5 | NA | TRBD2 | TRBV6-5 | CASSLWGTSGETQYF | TGTGCCAGCAGTTTATGGGGGACTAGCGGAGAGACCCAGTACTTC
TRBJ1-6 | once | TRBD1 | TRBV11-2 | CASSLGLRRDRRKGDLHF | TGTGCCAGCAGCTTAGGCCTCCGTAGGGACAGACGAAAGGGAGATCTCCACTTT
TRBJ1-4 | NA | NA | TRBV4-1 | CASSQSGTTNEKLFF | TGCGCCAGCAGCCAATCTGGGACAACTAATGAAAAACTGTTTTTT
TRBJ1-2 | NA | TRBD1 | TRBV4-3 | CASSQLTRGGYTF | TGCGCCAGCAGCCAGCTAACCAGGGGGGGCTACACCTTC
TRBJ2-7 | NA | TRBD1 | TRBV5-4 | CASSLFDRVYEQYF | TGTGCCAGCAGCCTCTTCGACAGGGTATACGAGCAGTACTTC
TRBJ1-2 | NA | TRBD1 | TRBV30 | CAWSSQGWAYGYTF | TGTGCCTGGAGCTCACAGGGGTGGGCCTATGGCTACACCTTC
TRBJ1-3 | NA | NA | TRBV5-1 | CASSRSDGVSGNTIYF | TGCGCCAGCAGCAGATCGGACGGAGTCTCTGGAAACACCATATATTTT
TRBJ2-1 | NA | NA | TRBV14 | CASSPSRQGRYNEQFF | TGTGCCAGCAGCCCCAGCCGGCAGGGACGATACAATGAGCAGTTCTTC
TRBJ2-4 | NA | NA | TRBV28 | CASSLEQGNYIQYF | TGTGCCAGCAGTTTGGAACAGGGTAATTACATTCAGTACTTC
TRBJ1-4 | NA | TRBD1 | TRBV29-1 | CSVQDRGLEKLFF | TGCAGCGTTCAGGACAGGGGGTTGGAAAAACTGTTTTTT
TRBJ2-2 | NA | NA | TRBV28 | CASSWSRASGELFF | TGTGCCAGCAGTTGGAGTCGGGCGTCCGGGGAGCTGTTTTTT
TRBJ1-1 | NA | NA | TRBV6-5 | CASRSLSGGNTEAFF | TGTGCCAGCAGATCCCTGTCGGGGGGGAACACTGAAGCTTTCTTT
TRBJ1-2 | NA | NA | TRBV7-9 | CASSEGSSGYGYTF | TGTGCCAGCAGCGAGGGTTCGTCTGGCTATGGCTACACCTTC
TRBJ1-4 | once | NA | TRBV19 | CASSRRAWSEKLFF | TGTGCCAGTAGCCGGAGAGCCTGGAGTGAAAAACTGTTTTTT
TRBJ1-1 | NA | NA | TRBV11-2 | CASSINTGRTEAFF | TGTGCCAGCAGTATAAATACAGGGAGGACTGAAGCTTTCTTT
TRBJ2-2 | few | NA | TRBV18 | CASSLGVTGELFF | TGTGCCAGCTCTCTGGGAGTCACCGGGGAGCTGTTTTTT
TRBJ2-1 | NA | NA | TRBV28 | CASSNFLGSSYNEQFF | TGTGCCAGCTCCAATTTTCTCGGAAGCTCCTACAATGAGCAGTTCTTC
TRBJ1-2 | many | TRBD1 | TRBV7-2 | CASSLATGGMVGGYTF | TGTGCCAGCAGCTTAGCGACAGGGGGGATGGTTGGTGGCTACACCTTC
TRBJ2-3 | NA | NA | TRBV4-2 | CASGWETSDTQYF | TGTGCCAGCGGGTGGGAGACTTCTGATACGCAGTATTTT
TRBJ2-1 | NA | TRBD2 | TRBV10-2 | CASGLAGGEQFF | TGCGCCAGTGGACTAGCGGGAGGTGAGCAGTTCTTC
TRBJ1-2 | NA | NA | TRBV7-2 | CASSLAGEGVSGYTF | TGTGCCAGCAGCTTAGCGGGGGAAGGGGTGAGTGGCTACACCTTC
TRBJ2-3 | NA | NA | TRBV30 | CAWNPIGPTDTQYF | TGTGCCTGGAACCCGATAGGACCCACAGATACGCAGTATTTT
TRBJ1-1 | NA | TRBD1 | TRBV11-1 | CASSLIARGAGTEAFF | TGTGCCAGCAGCTTAATTGCCAGGGGGGCTGGGACTGAAGCTTTCTTT
TRBJ2-5 | few | NA | TRBV30 | CAWKLLQETQYF | TGTGCCTGGAAACTCCTCCAAGAGACCCAGTACTTC
TRBJ2-7 | NA | TRBD1 | TRBV6-5 | CASSRDRDEQYF | TGTGCCAGCAGCCGCGACAGGGACGAGCAGTACTTC
TRBJ1-2 | NA | TRBD1 | TRBV27 | CASRQTGGRNGYTF | TGTGCCAGCAGACAAACAGGGGGCCGGAATGGCTACACCTTC
TRBJ2-4 | NA | TRBD2 | TRBV5-4 | CASSKGLAENIQYF | TGTGCCAGCAGCAAGGGACTAGCGGAAAACATTCAGTACTTC
TRBJ1-5 | few | NA | TRBV19 | CASSIGAGDNQPQHF | TGTGCCAGTAGTATAGGGGCAGGGGACAATCAGCCCCAGCATTTT
TRBJ1-3 | NA | NA | TRBV7-6 | CASSSGPSSGNTIYF | TGTGCCAGCAGCTCGGGGCCGAGCTCTGGAAACACCATATATTTT
TRBJ2-2 | NA | NA | TRBV25-1 | CASRRQRDTGELFF | TGTGCCAGCAGACGACAGCGAGACACCGGGGAGCTGTTTTTT
TRBJ1-5 | NA | NA | TRBV28 | CASRPQGRPQHF | TGTGCCAGCAGACCACAGGGAAGACCCCAGCATTTT
TRBJ2-3 | NA | TRBD2 | TRBV7-8 | CASSGTLTSGSFRNTQYF | TGTGCCAGCAGCGGAACCCTAACTAGCGGGAGCTTTCGGAATACGCAGTATTTT
TRBJ2-6 | NA | NA | TRBV7-9 | CASSLRIMDSGANVLTF | TGTGCCAGCAGCCTACGAATAATGGACTCTGGGGCCAACGTCCTGACTTTC
TRBJ2-7 | medium-sized | TRBD2 | TRBV27 | CASSLGTSGSYEQYF | TGTGCCAGCAGTTTAGGGACTAGCGGGAGCTACGAGCAGTACTTC
TRBJ1-2 | NA | NA | TRBV7-2 | CASSLSFRGNNYGYTF | TGTGCCAGCAGCCTTTCTTTTAGGGGGAATAACTATGGCTACACCTTC
TRBJ1-1 | NA | NA | TRBV6-1 | CASSDPASNTEAFF | TGTGCCAGCAGTGACCCAGCTAGCAACACTGAAGCTTTCTTT
TRBJ1-2 | few | TRBD1 | TRBV7-8 | CASSFAEGGLTF | TGTGCCAGCAGCTTCGCGGAAGGGGGCCTCACCTTC
TRBJ1-4 | medium-sized | NA | TRBV5-6 | CASSLGQLKLFF | TGTGCCAGCAGCTTGGGACAGCTAAAACTGTTTTTT
TRBJ2-3 | NA | TRBD2 | TRBV11-2 | CASSSLGGGFRTDTQYF | TGTGCCAGCAGCTCCCTCGGGGGGGGCTTTCGCACAGATACGCAGTATTTT
TRBJ2-4 | NA | TRBD1 | TRBV28 | CASRTSGTGGNIQYF | TGTGCCAGCAGAACTTCCGGGACAGGGGGAAACATTCAGTACTTC
TRBJ1-4 | NA | TRBD1 | TRBV30 | CAWSVGGGEKLFF | TGTGCCTGGAGTGTAGGGGGCGGCGAAAAACTGTTTTTT
TRBJ1-2 | NA | NA | TRBV2 | CASSEQARGYGYTF | TGTGCCAGCAGTGAACAGGCGCGAGGCTATGGCTACACCTTC
TRBJ2-3 | NA | NA | TRBV29-1 | CSVKWEADTQYF | TGCAGCGTGAAGTGGGAGGCAGATACGCAGTATTTT
TRBJ1-5 | NA | NA | TRBV7-6 | CASSRQSGSNQPQHF | TGTGCCAGCAGCCGACAATCGGGTAGCAATCAGCCCCAGCATTTT
TRBJ2-1 | NA | TRBD2 | TRBV11-2 | CASTQGSSGRRNEQFF | TGTGCCAGCACCCAAGGGTCTAGCGGGAGGAGGAATGAGCAGTTCTTC
TRBJ2-2 | NA | NA | TRBV5-8 | CASSPLISGANTGELFF | TGTGCCAGCAGCCCCTTGATTTCCGGCGCGAACACCGGGGAGCTGTTTTTT
TRBJ2-5 | once | TRBD2 | TRBV5-4 | CASWVGSGGQETQYF | TGTGCCAGCTGGGTTGGAAGCGGGGGGCAAGAGACCCAGTACTTC